One and the same sample provided the 7 T cell receptor beta chains below, sequenced in a study of shared clonotypes between healthy human individuals. Only in-frame clones appear in the TCRdb table, and some are missing; sequencing was by immunoSEQ multiplex PCR. The table records some 2,400,000 clones, 90% to 97% of them present only once. Sequencing was done on a sample of naive CD4+ T cells sorted from blood. The subset denotes: CD45RA+ positively selected. The receptors shown here come from a man aged 18 to 29 in good health.

The CDR3 region is CASSPTGGSDTQYF. CDR3 sequence (DNA): TGCGCCAGCAGCCCGACAGGGGGATCAGATACGCAGTATTTT. The chain is built from TRBV5-1 and TRBJ2-3; 9 nucleotides agree with TRBD1. Germline V gene data show CDR1 as SGHRS and CDR2 as YFSETQ. J lost 4 bases, V lost 4 bases, and 4 bases had no gene match. The CDR3 consists of 14 residues.

The genes are TRBV30 and TRBJ1-1; tentative D call: TRBD1 (5 bases). CDR1 GTSNPN and CDR2 SVGIG come from the germline V gene (reference sequence). The CDR3 is made up of 14 amino acids. Trimming stripped 2 bases from V and 1 base from J, with 11 bases between. The CDR3 nucleotides are TGTGCCTGGAGTAGGGGACTTTCGAACACTGAAGCTTTCTTT. It yields the protein CAWSRGLSNTEAFF.

The gene calls are TRBV6-1 and TRBJ1-1; D gene unclear. The CDR3 contains 15 residues. The V end lost 7 bases, the J end lost 0 bases, and 15 bases lay between the germline ends. CDR1 is MNHNS and CDR2 is SASEGT in the germline V gene. The CDR3 region is CASKFMAGMNTEAFF. DNA for the CDR3: TGTGCCAGCAAATTCATGGCAGGAATGAACACTGAAGCTTTCTTT.

This clone occurred once. The CDR3 loop is CASGLVPAVLNTEAFF. In DNA, the CDR3 is TGTGCTAGTGGTTTGGTACCGGCAGTGCTGAACACTGAAGCTTTCTTT. The V gene is TRBV12-5, the J gene TRBJ1-1; D remains ambiguous. The CDR3 extends over 16 amino acids. V was pared by 0 bases and J by 0 bases, with 11 bases between. Germline V CDR1 and CDR2: LGHNT, FRNRAP.

The chain links TRBV6-6 to TRBJ2-2, with 8 bases that match TRBD1. The CDR3 spans 14 residues. The germline V gene encodes CDR1 MNHNY and CDR2 SVGAGI (reference sequence). The V gene end was trimmed by 10 bases and the J gene end by 2 bases; junction bases not matched to a gene: 6. This CDR3 is CATIGQGNTGELFF. The CDR3 region has the DNA TGTGCCACCATCGGACAGGGTAACACCGGGGAGCTGTTTTTT.

The chain links TRBV5-4 to TRBJ2-7; 8 nucleotides agree with TRBD1. This CDR3 has 15 amino acids. Per the germline V gene, CDR1 is SGHNT and CDR2 is YYREEE (reference sequence). The V and J ends lost 4 bases and 2 bases, in that order; junction bases with no gene match: 8. CDR3 residues: CASSASSDRAYEQYF. The CDR3 DNA sequence: TGTGCCAGCAGCGCCTCTTCGGACAGGGCCTACGAGCAGTACTTC. Full variable domain (rest looked up from reference TRBV5-4 and TRBJ2-7): ETGVTQSPTHLIKTRGQQVTLRCSSQSGHNTVSWYQQALGQGPQFIFQYYREEENGRGNFPPRFSGLQFPNYSSELNVNALELDDSALYLCASSASSDRAYEQYFGPGTRLTVT.

V and J are TRBV5-4 and TRBJ2-1; 10 positions agree with TRBD2. CDR3 length: 16 residues. Germline CDR1 and CDR2: SGHNT and YYREEE (reference sequence). Unmatched junction bases numbered 8, after V lost 4 bases and J lost 4 bases. The CDR3 nucleotides read TGTGCCAGCAGCGATTTCCTAGCGGGGGAATACAATGAGCAGTTCTTC. Its protein product is CASSDFLAGEYNEQFF.